The sequence of this T cell receptor beta chain was determined in a study of T-cell reconstitution after alpha-beta-depleted transplantation in children (dated by TCRdb to between 2015 and 2016). Describing the broader study: Using TCR repertoire profiling, the study quantitatively followed how T-cell immune reconstitution unfolded in children after TCRalphabeta/CD19-depleted allogeneic hematopoietic cell transplantation.

The germline V gene provides CDR1 ENHRY and CDR2 SYGVKD. The CDR3 has 16 amino acids, counting the end cysteine and phenylalanine. Only the CDR3 portion is preserved as DNA: 48 bases, with reading frame beginning at the first base. Germline trimming: 0 bases from V, 5 bases from J; junction bases outside gene matches: 6. Of note for this clonotype: What this receptor recognizes is not known. It has no much larger one-base neighbor in the sample; base qualities were not kept.

The library relied on PCR. This sample was sequenced with an Illumina HiSeq 2500. To normalize quantification of the TCRbeta repertoire, the TCR libraries were built with molecular barcoding that relied on unique molecular identifiers. TCRdb cleaned the public reads at Q25 with fastp, built clones with MiXCR and kept in-frame beta chains. Each record represents a unique CDR3 protein, reported with the most common genes and DNA among its rows. Across this sample there are almost 500,000 distinct CDR3 sequences, with roughly an eighth seen only once. Of the sample, more than 5.5% falls within the top ten clones.

This TCR was sampled from a human donor who donated a stem cell graft to a child with combined immunodeficiency. The material sequenced was PBMCs from the stem cell graft donor, taken from the stem cell graft. The sequence is built from TRBV10-3 and TRBJ2-3; 9 bases in between match TRBD1. This receptor has the CDR3 CAISESGTGYEDTQYF. The DNA sequence follows: TGTGCCATCAGTGAGTCTGGGACAGGGTACGAAGATACGCAGTATTTT.